This T cell receptor (beta chain) stems from a study of blood T cell repertoires in COVID-19. Study background: The United States, Italy and Spain supplied acute and convalescent COVID-19 samples. PBMCs, B-cell-depleted T cells, or T cells were the source of the cDNA or gDNA that made up the material.

Methods used by the authors: Amplified reference gene primers provided the basis for estimating nucleated cell counts. Libraries were prepared by immunoSEQ multiplex PCR; TCRdb keeps only in-frame clonotypes and omits some of them. Clone size and V and J calls were adopted from that table, with D and trimming inferred from the DNA. The data contain 70,000 or so clones, roughly 87% of them singletons. Sequences were obtained from peripheral blood. This TCR derives from a woman aged 80 or older with active or convalescent COVID-19.

This chain's CDR3 is CASSQEGQRDNEQFF. CDR3 DNA: TGTGCCAGCAGCCAAGAGGGACAGAGGGACAATGAGCAGTTCTTC. The gene calls are TRBV3-1 (or the pseudogene TRBV3-2) and TRBJ2-1; 7 bases match TRBD1. The V and J ends lost 0 bases and 5 bases, in that order; junction bases with no gene match: 4. The CDR3 is 15 amino acids. The germline CDR1 and CDR2 sequences are LGHDT and YNNKEL (reference sequence).